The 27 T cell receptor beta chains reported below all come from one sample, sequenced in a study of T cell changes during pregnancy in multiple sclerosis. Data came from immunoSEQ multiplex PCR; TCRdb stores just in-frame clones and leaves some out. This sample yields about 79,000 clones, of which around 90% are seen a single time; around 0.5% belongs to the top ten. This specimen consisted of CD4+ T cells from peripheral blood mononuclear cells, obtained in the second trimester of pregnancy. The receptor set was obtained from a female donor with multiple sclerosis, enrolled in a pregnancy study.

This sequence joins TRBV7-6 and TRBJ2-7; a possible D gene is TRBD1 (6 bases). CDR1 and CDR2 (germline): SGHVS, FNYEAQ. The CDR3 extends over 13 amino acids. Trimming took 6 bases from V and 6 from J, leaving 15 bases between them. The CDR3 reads CASRTQGSGEQYF. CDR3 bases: TGTGCCAGCAGGACACAGGGTAGTGGCGAGCAGTACTTC. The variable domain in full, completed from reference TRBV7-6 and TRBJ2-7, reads GAGVSQSPRYKVTKRGQDVALRCDPISGHVSLYWYRQALGQGPEFLTYFNYEAQQDKSGLPNDRFSAERPEGSISTLTIQRTEQRDSAMYRCASRTQGSGEQYFGPGTRLTVT.

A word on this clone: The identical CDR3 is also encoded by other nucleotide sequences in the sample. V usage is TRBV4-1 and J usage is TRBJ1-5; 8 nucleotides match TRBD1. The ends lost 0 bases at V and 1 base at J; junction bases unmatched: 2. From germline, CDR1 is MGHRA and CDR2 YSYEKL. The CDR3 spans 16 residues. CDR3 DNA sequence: TGCGCCAGCAGCCAAGACCCAGGGGGCAGCAATCAGCCCCAGCATTTT. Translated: CASSQDPGGSNQPQHF.

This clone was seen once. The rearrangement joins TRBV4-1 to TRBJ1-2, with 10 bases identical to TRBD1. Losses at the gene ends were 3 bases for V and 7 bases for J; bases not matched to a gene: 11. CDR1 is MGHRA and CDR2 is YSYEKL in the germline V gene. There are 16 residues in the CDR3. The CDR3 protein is CASSQRQGAGEAGYTF. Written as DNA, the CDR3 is TGCGCCAGCAGCCAGCGACAGGGGGCCGGCGAGGCTGGCTACACCTTC.

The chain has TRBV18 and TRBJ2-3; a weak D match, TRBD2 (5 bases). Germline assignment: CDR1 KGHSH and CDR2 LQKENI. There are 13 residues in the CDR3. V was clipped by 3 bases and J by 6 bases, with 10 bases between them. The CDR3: CASSPHRGDTQYF. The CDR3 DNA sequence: TGTGCCAGCTCACCCCATCGAGGGGATACGCAGTATTTT.

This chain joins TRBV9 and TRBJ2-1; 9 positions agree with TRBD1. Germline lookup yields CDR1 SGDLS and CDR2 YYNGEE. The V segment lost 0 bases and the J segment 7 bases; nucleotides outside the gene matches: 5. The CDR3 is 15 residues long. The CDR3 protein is CASSVGGQGRNEQFF. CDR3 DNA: TGTGCCAGCAGCGTAGGAGGACAGGGGAGGAATGAGCAGTTCTTC.

Here the CDR3 DNA reads TGTGCCAGCAGTGATAGCGGGCGTGCCTACAATGAGCAGTTCTTC. It translates to CASSDSGRAYNEQFF. This chain uses TRBV6-1 with TRBJ2-1, with TRBD2 matching 7 bases. The germline gives CDR1 MNHNS, CDR2 SASEGT. Germline trimming cut 3 bases from V and 2 bases from J; bases unmatched to any gene: 4. The CDR3 runs 15 residues.

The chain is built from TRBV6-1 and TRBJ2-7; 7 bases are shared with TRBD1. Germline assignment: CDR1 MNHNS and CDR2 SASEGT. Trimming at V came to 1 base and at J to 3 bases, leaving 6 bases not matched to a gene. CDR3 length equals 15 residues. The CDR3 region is CASSEVGNRGYEQYF. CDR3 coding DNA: TGTGCCAGCAGTGAAGTCGGAAACAGGGGCTACGAGCAGTACTTC.

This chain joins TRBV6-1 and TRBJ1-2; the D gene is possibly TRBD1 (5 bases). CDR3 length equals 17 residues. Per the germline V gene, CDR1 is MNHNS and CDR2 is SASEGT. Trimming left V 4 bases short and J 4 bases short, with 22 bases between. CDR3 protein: CASSVQTRVFSSYGYTF. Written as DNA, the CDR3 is TGTGCCAGCAGTGTACAAACCAGGGTTTTCTCCAGCTATGGCTACACCTTC.

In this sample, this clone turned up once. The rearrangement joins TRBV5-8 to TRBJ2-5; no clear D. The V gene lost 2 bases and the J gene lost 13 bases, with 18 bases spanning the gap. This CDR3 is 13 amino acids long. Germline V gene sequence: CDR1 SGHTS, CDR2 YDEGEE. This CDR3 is CASSLSRWQRRYF. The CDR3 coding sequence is TGTGCCAGCAGCTTATCACGGTGGCAGCGTCGGTACTTC.

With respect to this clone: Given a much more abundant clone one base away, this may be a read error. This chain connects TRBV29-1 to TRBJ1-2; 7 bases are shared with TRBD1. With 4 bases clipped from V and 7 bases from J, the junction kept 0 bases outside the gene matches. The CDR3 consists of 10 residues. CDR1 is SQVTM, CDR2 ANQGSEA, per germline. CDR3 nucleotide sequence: TGCAGCGTTGGACAGGGTGGCTACACCTTC. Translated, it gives CSVGQGGYTF.

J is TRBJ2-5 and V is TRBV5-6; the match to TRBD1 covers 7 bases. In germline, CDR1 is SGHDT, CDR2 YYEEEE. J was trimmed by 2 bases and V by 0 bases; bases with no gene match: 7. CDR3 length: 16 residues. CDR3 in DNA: TGTGCCAGCAGCTTGGATCTGGGACAGCTACAAGAGACCCAGTACTTC. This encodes CASSLDLGQLQETQYF. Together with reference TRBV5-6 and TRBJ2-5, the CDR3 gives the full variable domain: DAGVTQSPTHLIKTRGQQVTLRCSPKSGHDTVSWYQQALGQGPQFIFQYYEEEERQRGNFPDRFSGHQFPNYSSELNVNALLLGDSALYLCASSLDLGQLQETQYFGPGTRLLVL.

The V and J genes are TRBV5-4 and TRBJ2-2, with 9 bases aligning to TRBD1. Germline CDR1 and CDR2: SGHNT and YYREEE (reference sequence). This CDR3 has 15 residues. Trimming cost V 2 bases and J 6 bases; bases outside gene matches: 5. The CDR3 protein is CASSFRGQGPGELFF. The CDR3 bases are TGTGCCAGCAGCTTCAGGGGACAGGGACCCGGGGAGCTGTTTTTT.

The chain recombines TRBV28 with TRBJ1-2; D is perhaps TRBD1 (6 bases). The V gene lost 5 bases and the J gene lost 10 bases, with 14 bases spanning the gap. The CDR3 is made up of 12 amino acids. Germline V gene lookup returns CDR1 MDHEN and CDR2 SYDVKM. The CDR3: CASSIRQAPYTF. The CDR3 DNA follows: TGTGCCAGCAGTATACGACAGGCTCCCTACACCTTC.

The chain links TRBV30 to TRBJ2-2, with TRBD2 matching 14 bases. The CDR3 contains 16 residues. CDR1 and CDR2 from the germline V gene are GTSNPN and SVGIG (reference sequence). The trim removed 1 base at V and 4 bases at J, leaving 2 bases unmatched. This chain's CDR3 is CAWSGGTSGSTGELFF. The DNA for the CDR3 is TGTGCCTGGAGTGGGGGGACTAGCGGGAGCACCGGGGAGCTGTTTTTT.

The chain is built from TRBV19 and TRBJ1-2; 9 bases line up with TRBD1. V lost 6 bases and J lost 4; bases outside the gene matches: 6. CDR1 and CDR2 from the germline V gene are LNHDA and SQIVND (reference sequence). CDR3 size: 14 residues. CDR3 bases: TGTGCCAGTAGGATTACAGGGGGCGTCTATGGCTACACCTTC. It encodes CASRITGGVYGYTF.

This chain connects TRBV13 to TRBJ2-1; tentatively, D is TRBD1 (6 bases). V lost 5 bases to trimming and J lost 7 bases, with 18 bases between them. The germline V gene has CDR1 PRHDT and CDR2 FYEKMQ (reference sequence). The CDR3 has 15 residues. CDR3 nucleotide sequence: TGTGCCAGCAGCCCGTACAGTACAGGGCCTAATGAGCAGTTCTTC. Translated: CASSPYSTGPNEQFF.

The CDR3 here is CASSIFGGRGNNKNQPQHF. The CDR3 nucleotides are TGTGCCAGTAGTATTTTTGGGGGACGGGGGAATAACAAAAATCAGCCCCAGCATTTT. The gene calls are TRBV19 and TRBJ1-5; D perhaps matches TRBD1 (5 bases). CDR1 is LNHDA, CDR2 SQIVND, per germline (reference sequence). Trimming pared 3 bases from V and 4 bases from J, leaving 25 bases between. The CDR3 has 19 residues.

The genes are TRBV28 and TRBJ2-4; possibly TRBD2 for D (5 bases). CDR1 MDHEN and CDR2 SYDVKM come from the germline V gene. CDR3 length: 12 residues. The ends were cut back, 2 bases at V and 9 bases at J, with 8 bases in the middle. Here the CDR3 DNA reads TGTGCCAGCAGTTTACCGGGATTCATTCAGTACTTC. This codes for CASSLPGFIQYF. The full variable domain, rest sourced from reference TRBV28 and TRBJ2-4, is DVKVTQSSRYLVKRTGEKVFLECVQDMDHENMFWYRQDPGLGLRLIYFSYDVKMKEKGDIPEGYSVSREKKERFSLILESASTNQTSMYLCASSLPGFIQYFGAGTRLSVL.

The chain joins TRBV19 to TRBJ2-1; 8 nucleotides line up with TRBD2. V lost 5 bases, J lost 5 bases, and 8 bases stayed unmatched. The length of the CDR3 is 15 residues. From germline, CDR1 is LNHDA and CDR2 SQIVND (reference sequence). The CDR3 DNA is TGTGCCAGTAGTTTTACTAGCGGAATTCACAATGAGCAGTTCTTC. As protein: CASSFTSGIHNEQFF.

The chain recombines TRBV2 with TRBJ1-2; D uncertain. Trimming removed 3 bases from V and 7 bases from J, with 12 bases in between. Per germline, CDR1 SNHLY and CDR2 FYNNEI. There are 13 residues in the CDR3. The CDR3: CASSDRGVGGYTF. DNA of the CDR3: TGTGCCAGCAGTGACCGGGGAGTTGGTGGCTACACCTTC.

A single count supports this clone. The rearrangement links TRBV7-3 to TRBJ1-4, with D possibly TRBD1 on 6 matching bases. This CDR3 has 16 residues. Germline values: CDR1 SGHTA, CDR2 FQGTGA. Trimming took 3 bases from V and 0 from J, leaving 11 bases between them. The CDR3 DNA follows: TGTGCCAGCAGCTTTGGCAGGGGTTCAACTAATGAAAAACTGTTTTTT. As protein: CASSFGRGSTNEKLFF.

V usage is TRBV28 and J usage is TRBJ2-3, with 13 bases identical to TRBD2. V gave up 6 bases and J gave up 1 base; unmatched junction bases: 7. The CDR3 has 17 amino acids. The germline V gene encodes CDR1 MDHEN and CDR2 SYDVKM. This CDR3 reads CASREGGLAGRTDTQYF. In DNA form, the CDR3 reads TGTGCCAGCAGGGAGGGGGGACTAGCGGGACGCACAGATACGCAGTATTTT.

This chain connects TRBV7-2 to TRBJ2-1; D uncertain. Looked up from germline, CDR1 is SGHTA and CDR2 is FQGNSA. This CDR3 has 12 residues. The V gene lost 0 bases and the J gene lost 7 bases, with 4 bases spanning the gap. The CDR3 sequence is CASSLARNEQFF. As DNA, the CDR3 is TGTGCCAGCAGCTTAGCTCGGAATGAGCAGTTCTTC.

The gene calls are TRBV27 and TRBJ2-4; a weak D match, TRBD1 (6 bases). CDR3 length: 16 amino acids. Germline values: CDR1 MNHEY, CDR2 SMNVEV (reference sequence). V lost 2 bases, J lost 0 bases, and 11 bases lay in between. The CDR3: CASSLDRTLAKNIQYF. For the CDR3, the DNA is TGTGCCAGCAGTTTAGACAGGACTCTAGCCAAAAACATTCAGTACTTC.

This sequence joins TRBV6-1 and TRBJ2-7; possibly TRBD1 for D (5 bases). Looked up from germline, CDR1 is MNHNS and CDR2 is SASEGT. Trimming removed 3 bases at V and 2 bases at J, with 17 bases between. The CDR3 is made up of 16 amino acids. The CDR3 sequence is CASSDPLSWGPYEQYF. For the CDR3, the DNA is TGTGCCAGCAGTGACCCGTTGAGCTGGGGCCCCTACGAGCAGTACTTC.

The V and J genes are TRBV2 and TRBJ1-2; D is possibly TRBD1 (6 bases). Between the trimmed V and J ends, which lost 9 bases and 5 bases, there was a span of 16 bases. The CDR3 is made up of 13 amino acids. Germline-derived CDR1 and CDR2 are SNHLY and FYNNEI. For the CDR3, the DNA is TGTGCCAGGAGAAAGACAGGCGGATATGGCTACACCTTC. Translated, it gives CARRKTGGYGYTF.

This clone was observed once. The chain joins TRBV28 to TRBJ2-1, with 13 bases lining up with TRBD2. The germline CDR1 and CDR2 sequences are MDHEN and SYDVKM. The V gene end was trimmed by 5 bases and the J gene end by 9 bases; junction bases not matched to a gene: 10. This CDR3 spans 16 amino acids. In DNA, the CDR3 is TGTGCCAGCAGTAAACTAGCGGGAGGGCCTCTTGGTGAGCAGTTCTTC. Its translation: CASSKLAGGPLGEQFF.